The 10 T cell receptor beta chains given below trace back to one sample, sequenced in a study of a mutant IDH1 vaccine in newly diagnosed glioma. Time point meaning: week 5, during vaccination. In every dose of vaccine, 300 ug of mutant IDH1 20-mer peptide was given alongside topical imiquimod. The antigens for these receptors are not known. TCRdb's copy holds only in-frame clones and misses some; the assay was immunoSEQ multiplex PCR. The sample comprises 35,000 or so clones, roughly four fifths of which are singletons, and about a quarter rests with the top ten. The sample was PBMCs, taken from a glioma patient whose treatment included an IDH1 peptide vaccine. These receptors were collected from a man younger than 45 with glioma.

In its sample, this clone was seen a few times. The V gene is TRBV9, the J gene TRBJ1-6; 7 nucleotides match TRBD1. V gave up 2 bases and J gave up 7 bases; unmatched junction bases: 6. Germline values: CDR1 SGDLS, CDR2 YYNGEE. The CDR3 extends over 15 amino acids. CDR3 in DNA: TGTGCCAGCAGCGTTTGGACAGGACCAAATTCACCCCTCCACTTT. As protein: CASSVWTGPNSPLHF.

The chain combines TRBV4-3 with TRBJ2-7; D is unresolved. The germline V gene has CDR1 LGHNA and CDR2 YSLEER. There are 15 residues in the CDR3. Trimming left V 1 base short and J 1 base short, with 11 bases between. In nucleotides, the CDR3 is TGCGCCAGCAGCCAAGGGGCAAGGTGGTCCTACGAGCAGTACTTC. It encodes CASSQGARWSYEQYF.

This clone appeared once. The chain has TRBV30 and TRBJ2-3; D unresolved. CDR1 and CDR2 (germline): GTSNPN, SVGIG (reference sequence). The ends were cut back, 0 bases at V and 4 bases at J, with 11 bases in the middle. This CDR3 is built from 14 residues. CDR3: CAWSVSGLPDTQYF. DNA for the CDR3: TGTGCCTGGAGTGTATCCGGGCTCCCAGATACGCAGTATTTT.

The rearrangement links TRBV19 to TRBJ1-2; D ambiguous. V was clipped by 1 base and J by 1 base, with 4 bases between them. The CDR3 runs 13 residues. The V gene's germline CDR1 is LNHDA and CDR2 SQIVND (reference sequence). This CDR3 reads CASSIGRNYGYTF. The CDR3 DNA is TGTGCCAGTAGTATAGGGCGTAACTATGGCTACACCTTC.

The chain couples TRBV6-5 to TRBJ2-1, with 10 bases matching TRBD1. Germline V gene sequence: CDR1 MNHEY, CDR2 SVGAGI. The CDR3 runs 15 residues. V shed 3 bases and J 7 bases; nucleotides not matched to a gene: 6. CDR3 residues: CASSYGDRGMNEQFF. In nucleotides, the CDR3 is TGTGCCAGCAGTTATGGGGACAGGGGTATGAATGAGCAGTTCTTC.

V gene TRBV28 combines with J gene TRBJ1-4; D is unclear. The CDR3 totals 13 residues. From germline, CDR1 is MDHEN and CDR2 SYDVKM. V dropped 4 bases and J dropped 8 bases, with 11 bases sitting between them. The CDR3 DNA sequence: TGTGCCAGCAGTTCCCAATTCCGGGAAAAACTGTTTTTT. It translates to CASSSQFREKLFF.

The chain employs TRBV15 and TRBJ1-5, with D perhaps TRBD1 (5 bases). This CDR3 has 15 residues. From germline, CDR1 is LNHNV and CDR2 YYDKDF (reference sequence). V gave up 3 bases and J gave up 6 bases, with 15 bases separating them. The CDR3 region is CATSSWGGSAQPQHF. In nucleotides, the CDR3 is TGTGCCACCAGCAGCTGGGGGGGGTCAGCTCAGCCCCAGCATTTT.

This clone turned up a few times. The chain employs TRBV28 and TRBJ1-1; no clear D. V was pared by 4 bases and J by 0 bases, with 6 bases between. Germline-derived CDR1 and CDR2 are MDHEN and SYDVKM. The CDR3 runs 13 residues. The CDR3 is CASSSGVNTEAFF. CDR3 sequence (DNA): TGTGCCAGCAGTTCCGGGGTGAACACTGAAGCTTTCTTT.

This sequence joins TRBV4-1 and TRBJ2-7; a possible D gene is TRBD2 (6 bases). This CDR3 is built from 14 residues. CDR1 is MGHRA, CDR2 YSYEKL, per germline. Trimming pared 3 bases from V and 3 bases from J, leaving 12 bases between. CDR3 bases: TGCGCCAGCAGCCAGTCGGGACTGGACTACGAGCAGTACTTC. Translated: CASSQSGLDYEQYF.

The V and J genes are TRBV6-1 and TRBJ2-3; TRBD2 is a possible D gene (5 bases). Germline V CDR1 and CDR2: MNHNS, SASEGT. Between the trimmed V and J ends, which lost 8 bases and 4 bases, there was a span of 19 bases. CDR3 length: 15 amino acids. CDR3 in amino acids: CASSEPGNGADTQYF. Here the CDR3 DNA reads TGTGCCAGCTCCGAGCCGGGGAATGGTGCAGATACGCAGTATTTT.